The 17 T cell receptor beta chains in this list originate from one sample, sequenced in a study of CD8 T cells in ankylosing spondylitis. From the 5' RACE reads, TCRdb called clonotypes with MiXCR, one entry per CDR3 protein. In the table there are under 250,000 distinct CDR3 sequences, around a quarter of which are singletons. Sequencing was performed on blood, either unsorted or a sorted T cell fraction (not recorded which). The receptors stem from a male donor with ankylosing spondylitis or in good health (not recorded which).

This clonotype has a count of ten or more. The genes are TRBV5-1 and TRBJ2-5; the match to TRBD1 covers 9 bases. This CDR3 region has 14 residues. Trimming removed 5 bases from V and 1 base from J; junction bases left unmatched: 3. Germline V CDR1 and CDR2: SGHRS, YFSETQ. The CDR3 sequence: CASRGTGPQETQYF. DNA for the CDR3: TGCGCCAGCAGAGGGACAGGGCCCCAAGAGACCCAGTACTTC.

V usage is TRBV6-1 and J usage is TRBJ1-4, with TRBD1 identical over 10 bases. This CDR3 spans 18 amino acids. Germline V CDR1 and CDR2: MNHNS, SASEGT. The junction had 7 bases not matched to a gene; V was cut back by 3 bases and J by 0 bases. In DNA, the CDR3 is TGTGCCAGCAGTGAGGGACAGGGGTGGACAGCAACTAATGAAAAACTGTTTTTT. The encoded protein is CASSEGQGWTATNEKLFF.

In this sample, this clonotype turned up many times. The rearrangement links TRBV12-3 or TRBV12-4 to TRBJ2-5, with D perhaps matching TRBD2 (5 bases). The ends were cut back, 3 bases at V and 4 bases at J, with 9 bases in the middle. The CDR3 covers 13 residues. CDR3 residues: CASSLAGIETQYF. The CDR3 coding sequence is TGTGCCAGCAGTTTGGCCGGGATAGAGACCCAGTACTTC.

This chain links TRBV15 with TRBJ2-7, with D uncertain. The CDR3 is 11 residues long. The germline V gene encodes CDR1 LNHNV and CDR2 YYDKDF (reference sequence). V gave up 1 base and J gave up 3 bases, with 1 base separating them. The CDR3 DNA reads TGTGCCACCAGCAGAGGCTACGAGCAGTACTTC. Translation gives CATSRGYEQYF.

The CDR3 sequence is CASSYSGTGGAGGLYQETQYF. The DNA of the CDR3 is TGTGCCAGCAGTTACTCCGGGACAGGGGGCGCGGGCGGATTGTACCAAGAGACCCAGTACTTC. The gene calls are TRBV6-2 or TRBV6-3 and TRBJ2-5, with TRBD1 identical over 12 bases. Unmatched junction bases numbered 14, after V lost 0 bases and J lost 0 bases. Germline V gene data show CDR1 as MNHEY and CDR2 as SVGEGT. This CDR3 has 21 residues.

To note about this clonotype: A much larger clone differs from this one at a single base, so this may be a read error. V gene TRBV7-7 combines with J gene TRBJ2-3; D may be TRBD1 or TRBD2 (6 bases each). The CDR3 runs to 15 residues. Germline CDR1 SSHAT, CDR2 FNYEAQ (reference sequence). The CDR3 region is CASSFRGRSTDTQFF. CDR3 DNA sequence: TGTGCTAGCAGCTTTCGGGGGCGAAGCACAGATACGCAGTTTTTT.

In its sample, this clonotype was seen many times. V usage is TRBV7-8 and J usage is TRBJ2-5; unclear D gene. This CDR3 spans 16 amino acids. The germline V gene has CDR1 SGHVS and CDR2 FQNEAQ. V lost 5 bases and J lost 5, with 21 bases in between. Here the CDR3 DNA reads TGTGCCAGCAGCCAGTCGGCTAGTTCTCTGCCGGAGACCCAGTACTTC. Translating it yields CASSQSASSLPETQYF. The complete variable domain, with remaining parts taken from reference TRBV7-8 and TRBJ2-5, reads GAGVSQSPRYKVAKRGQDVALRCDPISGHVSLFWYQQALGQGPEFLTYFQNEAQLDKSGLPSDRFFAERPEGSVSTLKIQRTQQEDSAVYLCASSQSASSLPETQYFGPGTRLLVL.

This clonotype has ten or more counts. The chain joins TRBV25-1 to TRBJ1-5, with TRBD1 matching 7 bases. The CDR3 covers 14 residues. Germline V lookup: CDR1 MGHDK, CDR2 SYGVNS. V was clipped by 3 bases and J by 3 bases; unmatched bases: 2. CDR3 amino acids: CASSETGINQPQHF. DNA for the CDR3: TGTGCCAGCAGTGAGACAGGGATCAATCAGCCCCAGCATTTT.

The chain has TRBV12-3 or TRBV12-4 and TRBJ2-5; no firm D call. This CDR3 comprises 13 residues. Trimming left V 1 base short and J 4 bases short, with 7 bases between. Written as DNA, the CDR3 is TGTGCCAGCAGTTTAGTGGTGCGAGAGACCCAGTACTTC. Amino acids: CASSLVVRETQYF.

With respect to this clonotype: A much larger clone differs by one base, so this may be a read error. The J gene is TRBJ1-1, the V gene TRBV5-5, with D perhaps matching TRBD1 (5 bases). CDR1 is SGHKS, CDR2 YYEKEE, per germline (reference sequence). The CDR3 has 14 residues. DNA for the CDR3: TGTACCAGCAGCTTGGTAGGCAGGGCCAAAGAAGCTTTCTTT. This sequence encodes CTSSLVGRAKEAFF.

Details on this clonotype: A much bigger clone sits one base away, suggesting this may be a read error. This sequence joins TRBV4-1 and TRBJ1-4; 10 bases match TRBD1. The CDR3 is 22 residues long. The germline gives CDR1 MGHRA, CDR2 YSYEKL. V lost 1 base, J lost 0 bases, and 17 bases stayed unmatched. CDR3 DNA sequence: TGCGCCAGCAGCCAAGGTTGGACAGGGGGGAGCACAGGGCTTGCAACTAATGAAAAACTGTTTTTT. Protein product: CASSQGWTGGSTGLATNEKLFF.

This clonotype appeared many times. This CDR3 is CSADSGYEQYF. The CDR3 region has the DNA TGCAGCGCGGATTCGGGCTACGAGCAGTACTTC. This chain connects TRBV29-1 to TRBJ2-7; D uncertain. This CDR3 has 11 residues. CDR1 is SQVTM and CDR2 is ANQGSEA in the germline V gene. Trimming took 7 bases from V and 3 from J, leaving 10 bases between them.

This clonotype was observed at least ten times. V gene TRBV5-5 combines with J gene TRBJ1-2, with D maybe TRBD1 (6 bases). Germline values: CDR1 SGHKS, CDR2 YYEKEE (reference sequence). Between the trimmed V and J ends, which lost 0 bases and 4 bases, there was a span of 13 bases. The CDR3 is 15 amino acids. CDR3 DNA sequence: TGTGCCAGCAGCTTGGCTGGGGGCGGAGGCTATGGCTACACCTTC. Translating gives CASSLAGGGGYGYTF.

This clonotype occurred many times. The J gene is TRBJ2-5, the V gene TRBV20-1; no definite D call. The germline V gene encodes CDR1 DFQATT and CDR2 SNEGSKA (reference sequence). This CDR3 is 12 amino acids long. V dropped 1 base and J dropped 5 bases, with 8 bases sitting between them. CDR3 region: CSARVIGETQYF. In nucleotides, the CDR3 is TGCAGTGCTAGAGTAATAGGGGAGACCCAGTACTTC.

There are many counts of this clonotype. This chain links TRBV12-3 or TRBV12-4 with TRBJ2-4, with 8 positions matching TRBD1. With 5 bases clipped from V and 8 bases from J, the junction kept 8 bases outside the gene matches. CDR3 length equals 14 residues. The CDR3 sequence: CASSHSGQGDIQYF. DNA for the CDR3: TGTGCCAGCAGTCATAGTGGACAGGGTGACATTCAGTACTTC.

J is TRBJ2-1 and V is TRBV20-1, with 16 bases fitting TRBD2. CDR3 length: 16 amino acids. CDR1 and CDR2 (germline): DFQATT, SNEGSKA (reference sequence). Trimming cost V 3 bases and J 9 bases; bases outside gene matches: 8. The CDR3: CSASHTGTSGRGEQFF. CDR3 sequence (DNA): TGCAGTGCTAGTCATACCGGGACTAGCGGGAGGGGTGAGCAGTTCTTC.

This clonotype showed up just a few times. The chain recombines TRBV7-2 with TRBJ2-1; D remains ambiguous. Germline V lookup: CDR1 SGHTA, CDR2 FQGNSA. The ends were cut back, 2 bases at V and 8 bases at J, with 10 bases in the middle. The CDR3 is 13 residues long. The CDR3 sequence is CASSLSFSHEQFF. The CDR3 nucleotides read TGTGCCAGCAGCTTATCTTTCTCACATGAGCAGTTCTTC.